This TCR beta chain originates from a study of cytomegalovirus exposure and HLA in healthy donors. The study ran its PCR with 60 Vbeta and 13 Jbeta primers. TCRdb's copy holds only in-frame clones and misses some; the assay was immunoSEQ multiplex PCR. The sample has some 130,000 clones; around 77% are singletons. Points from the study as a whole: TRBV6-2, TRBV6-3 and other indistinguishable V segments were excluded. It was reported that the classifier diagnosed cytomegalovirus status with high specificity and sensitivity in both the original and validation cohorts.

This clone was recorded once. As yet, its antigen is unknown. Germline trimming cut 1 base from V and 3 bases from J; bases unmatched to any gene: 4. The CDR3 has 16 residues. The germline CDR1 and CDR2 sequences are SGHVS and FNYEAQ. J is TRBJ2-7 and V is TRBV7-6; TRBD2 agrees at 12 bases. This TCR came from a man aged 45-65 years in good health and CMV-seronegative. Material for sequencing was PBMCs. For the CDR3, the DNA is TGTGCCAGCAGCTTAGAGGGACTAGCGGGTCACTACGAGCAGTACTTC. Its translation: CASSLEGLAGHYEQYF.